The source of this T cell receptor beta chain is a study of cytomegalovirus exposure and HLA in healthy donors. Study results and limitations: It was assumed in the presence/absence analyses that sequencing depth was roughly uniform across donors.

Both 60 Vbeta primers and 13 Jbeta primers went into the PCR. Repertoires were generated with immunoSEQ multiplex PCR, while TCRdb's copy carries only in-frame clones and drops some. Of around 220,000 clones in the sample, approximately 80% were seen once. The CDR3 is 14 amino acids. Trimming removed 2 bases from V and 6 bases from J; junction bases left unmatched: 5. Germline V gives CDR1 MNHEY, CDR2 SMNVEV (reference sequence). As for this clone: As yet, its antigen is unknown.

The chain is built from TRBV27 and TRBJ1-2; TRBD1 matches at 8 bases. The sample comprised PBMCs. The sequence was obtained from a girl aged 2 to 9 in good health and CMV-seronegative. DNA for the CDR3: TGTGCCAGCAGTTTAGGGGCAGGGGGCGATGGCTACACCTTC. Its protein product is CASSLGAGGDGYTF.